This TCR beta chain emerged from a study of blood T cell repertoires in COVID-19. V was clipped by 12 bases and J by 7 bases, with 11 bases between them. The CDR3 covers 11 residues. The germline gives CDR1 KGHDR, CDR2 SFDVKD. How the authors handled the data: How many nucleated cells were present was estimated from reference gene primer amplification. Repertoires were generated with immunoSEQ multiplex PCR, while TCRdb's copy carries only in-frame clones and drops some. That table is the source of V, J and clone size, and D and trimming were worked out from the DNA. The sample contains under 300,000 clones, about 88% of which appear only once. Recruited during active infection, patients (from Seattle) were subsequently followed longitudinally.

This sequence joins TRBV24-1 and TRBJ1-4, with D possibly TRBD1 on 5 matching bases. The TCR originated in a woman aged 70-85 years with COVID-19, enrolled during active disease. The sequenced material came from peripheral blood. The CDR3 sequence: CARPGGEKLFF. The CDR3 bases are TGTGCCCGACCCGGGGGTGAAAAACTGTTTTTT.